This entry concerns a single TCR beta chain. As yet, its antigen is unknown. This sample was taken from a study of CD8+CD57+ T cells in acquired aplastic anemia. As for the study in general: DNA per sorted CD4+ or CD8+ sample ranged roughly 0.19 to 27.4 ug, averaging roughly 3.5 ug. About 9.8 million reads, on average, were obtained for CD4+ cells from healthy donors.

The CDR3 is 15 residues long. Germline CDR1 reads WSHSY; CDR2 reads SAAADI. Losses at the gene ends were 9 bases for V and 4 bases for J; bases not matched to a gene: 12. Genomic DNA was employed as the template in profiling TCR beta VDJ and CDR3. From the reads, TCRdb called clonotypes with MiXCR, one entry per CDR3 protein. The profile shows roughly 420,000 distinct CDR3 sequences, approximately 70% of them singletons. Study-level results: Some 30 shared CD8+ CDR3s appeared highly expressed within patients' immunodominant clones. Patients did not significantly differ from controls in CD8+ Simpson's diversity.

The sequencing input was sorted CD4+, CD8+, or CD8+CD57+ T cells (not recorded which) from PBMCs. The V call is TRBV10-2, the J call TRBJ2-3; TRBD2 agrees at 8 bases. This TCR was sampled from a human donor in good health, serving as a control. In DNA form, the CDR3 reads TGCGCCAGTGGTTCGTGGGCGGGGGGCCCAGATACGCAGTATTTT. It is translated as CASGSWAGGPDTQYF.